This record concerns one T cell receptor (beta chain) sequence. Those with chemo-refractory metastatic non-small-cell lung cancer were treated with focal radiation combined with CTLA-4 blockade using ipilimumab. Here immunoSEQ multiplex PCR was the method, and the copy in TCRdb shows in-frame clones only, minus some. The sample has around 45,000 clones, around 72% seen once; the top ten hold 3% to 4%. The entry originates in a study of radiotherapy plus CTLA-4 blockade in lung cancer. The germline CDR1 and CDR2 sequences are MNHEY and SMNVEV (reference sequence). This CDR3 comprises 13 residues. With V trimmed by 9 bases and J by 7 bases, 8 bases remained unmatched.

This clonotype was obtained from a human donor with non-small cell lung cancer who had a complete response to radiotherapy plus ipilimumab. The V gene is TRBV27, the J gene TRBJ1-4, with 7 nucleotides matching TRBD1. Material: peripheral blood, obtained from a patient treated with radiotherapy plus ipilimumab. The CDR3 bases are TGTGCCAGTTCGGGACAGATTCTTGAAAAACTGTTTTTT. Translation: CASSGQILEKLFF.